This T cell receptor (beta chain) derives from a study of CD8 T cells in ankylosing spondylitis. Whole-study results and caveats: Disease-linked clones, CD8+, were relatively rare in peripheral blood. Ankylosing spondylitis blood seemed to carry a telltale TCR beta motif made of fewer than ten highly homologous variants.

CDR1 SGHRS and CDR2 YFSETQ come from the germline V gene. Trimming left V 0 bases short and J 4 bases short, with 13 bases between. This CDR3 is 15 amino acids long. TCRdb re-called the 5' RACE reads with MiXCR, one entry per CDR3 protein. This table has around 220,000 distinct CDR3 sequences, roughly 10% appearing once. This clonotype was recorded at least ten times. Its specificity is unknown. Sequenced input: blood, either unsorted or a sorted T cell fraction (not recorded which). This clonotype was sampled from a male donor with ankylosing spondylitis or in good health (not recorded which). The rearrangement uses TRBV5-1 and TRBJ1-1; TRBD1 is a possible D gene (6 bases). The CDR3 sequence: CASSLDQAGVTEAFF. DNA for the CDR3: TGCGCCAGCAGCTTGGATCAGGCAGGGGTCACTGAAGCTTTCTTT. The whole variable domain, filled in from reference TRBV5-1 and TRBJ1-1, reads KAGVTQTPRYLIKTRGQQVTLSCSPISGHRSVSWYQQTPGQGLQFLFEYFSETQRNKGNFPGRFSGRQFSNSRSEMNVSTLELGDSALYLCASSLDQAGVTEAFFGQGTRLTVV.